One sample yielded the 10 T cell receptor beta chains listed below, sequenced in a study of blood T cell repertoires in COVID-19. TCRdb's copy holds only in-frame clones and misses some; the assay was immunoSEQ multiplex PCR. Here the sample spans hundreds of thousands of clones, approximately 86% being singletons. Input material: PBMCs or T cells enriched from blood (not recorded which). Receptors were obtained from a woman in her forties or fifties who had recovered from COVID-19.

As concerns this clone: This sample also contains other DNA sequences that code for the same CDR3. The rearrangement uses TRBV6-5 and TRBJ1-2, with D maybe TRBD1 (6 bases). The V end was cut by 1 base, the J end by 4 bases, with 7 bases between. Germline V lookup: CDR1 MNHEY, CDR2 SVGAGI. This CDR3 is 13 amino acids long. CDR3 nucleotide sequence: TGTGCCAGCAGTTACTTGGGGGCCTATGGCTACACCTTC. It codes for CASSYLGAYGYTF.

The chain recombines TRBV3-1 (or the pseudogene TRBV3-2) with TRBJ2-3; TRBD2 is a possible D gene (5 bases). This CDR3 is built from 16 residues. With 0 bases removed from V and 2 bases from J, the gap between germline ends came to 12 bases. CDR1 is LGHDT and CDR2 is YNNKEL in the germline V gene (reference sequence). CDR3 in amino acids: CASSQELGLDTDTQYF. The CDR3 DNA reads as TGTGCCAGCAGCCAAGAACTAGGTCTGGACACAGATACGCAGTATTTT.

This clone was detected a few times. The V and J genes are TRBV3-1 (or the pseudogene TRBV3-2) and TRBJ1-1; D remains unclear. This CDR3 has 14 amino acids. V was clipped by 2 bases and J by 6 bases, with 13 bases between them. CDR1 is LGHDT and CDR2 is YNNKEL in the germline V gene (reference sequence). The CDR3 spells CASSQRLGEAEAFF. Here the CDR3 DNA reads TGTGCCAGCAGCCAACGGCTTGGAGAGGCTGAAGCTTTCTTT.

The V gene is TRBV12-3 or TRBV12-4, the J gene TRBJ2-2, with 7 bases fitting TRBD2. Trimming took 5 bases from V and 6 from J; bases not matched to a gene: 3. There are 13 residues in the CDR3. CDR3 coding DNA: TGTGCCAGCAGTCAGACTAGCCCCGGGGAGCTGTTTTTT. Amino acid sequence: CASSQTSPGELFF.

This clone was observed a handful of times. The CDR3 region is CASSQGRARSTDTQYF. In DNA, the CDR3 is TGCGCCAGCAGCCAAGGGAGGGCTAGGTCCACAGATACGCAGTATTTT. The chain is built from TRBV5-1 and TRBJ2-3; 7 nucleotides match TRBD2. Germline V lookup: CDR1 SGHRS, CDR2 YFSETQ. The CDR3 totals 16 residues. Trimming at V came to 4 bases and at J to 2 bases, leaving 10 bases not matched to a gene.

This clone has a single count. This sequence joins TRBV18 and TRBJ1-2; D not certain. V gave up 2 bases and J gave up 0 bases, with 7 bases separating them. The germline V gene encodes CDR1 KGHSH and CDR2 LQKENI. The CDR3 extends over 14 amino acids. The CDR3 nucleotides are TGTGCCAGCTCACCATCTACGGCTAACTATGGCTACACCTTC. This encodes CASSPSTANYGYTF.

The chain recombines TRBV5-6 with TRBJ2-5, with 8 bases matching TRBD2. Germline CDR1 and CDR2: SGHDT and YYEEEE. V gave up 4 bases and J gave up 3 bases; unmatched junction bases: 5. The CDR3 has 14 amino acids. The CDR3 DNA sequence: TGTGCCAGCAGCGACGTAGCGGGAAAAGAGACCCAGTACTTC. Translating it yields CASSDVAGKETQYF. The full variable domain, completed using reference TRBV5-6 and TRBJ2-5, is DAGVTQSPTHLIKTRGQQVTLRCSPKSGHDTVSWYQQALGQGPQFIFQYYEEEERQRGNFPDRFSGHQFPNYSSELNVNALLLGDSALYLCASSDVAGKETQYFGPGTRLLVL.

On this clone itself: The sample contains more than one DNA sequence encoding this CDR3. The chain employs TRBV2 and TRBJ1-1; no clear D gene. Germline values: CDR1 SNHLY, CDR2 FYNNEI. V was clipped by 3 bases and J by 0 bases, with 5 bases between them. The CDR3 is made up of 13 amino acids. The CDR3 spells CASSDSMNTEAFF. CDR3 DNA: TGTGCCAGCAGTGATTCTATGAACACTGAAGCTTTCTTT.

CDR3 sequence reads: CASGSGQSTDTQYF. The DNA of the CDR3 is TGTGCCAGCGGATCGGGACAGAGCACAGATACGCAGTATTTT. The chain joins TRBV18 to TRBJ2-3, with 7 bases fitting TRBD1. Germline loops: CDR1 KGHSH, CDR2 LQKENI. After removal of 8 bases from V and 0 bases from J, the junction contained 5 bases not matched to a gene. The CDR3 has 14 amino acids.

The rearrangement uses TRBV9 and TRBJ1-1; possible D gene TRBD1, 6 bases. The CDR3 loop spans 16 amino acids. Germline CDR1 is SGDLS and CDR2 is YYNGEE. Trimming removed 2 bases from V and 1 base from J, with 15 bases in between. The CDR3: CASSVGDTRGNTEAFF. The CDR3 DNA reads TGTGCCAGCAGCGTCGGGGATACCAGGGGGAACACTGAAGCTTTCTTT.